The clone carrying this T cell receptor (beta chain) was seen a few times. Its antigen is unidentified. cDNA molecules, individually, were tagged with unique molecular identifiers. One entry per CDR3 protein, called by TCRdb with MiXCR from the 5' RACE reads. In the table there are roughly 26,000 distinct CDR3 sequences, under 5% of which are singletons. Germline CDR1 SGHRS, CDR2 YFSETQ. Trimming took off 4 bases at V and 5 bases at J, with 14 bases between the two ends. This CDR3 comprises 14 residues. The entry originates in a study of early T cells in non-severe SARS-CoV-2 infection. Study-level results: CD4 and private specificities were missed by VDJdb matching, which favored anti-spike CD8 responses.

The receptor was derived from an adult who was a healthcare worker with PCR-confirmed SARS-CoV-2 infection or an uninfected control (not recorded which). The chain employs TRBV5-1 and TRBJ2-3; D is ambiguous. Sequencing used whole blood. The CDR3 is CASSPARLQDTQYF. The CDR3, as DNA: TGCGCCAGCAGCCCAGCGCGACTTCAAGATACGCAGTATTTT.